The 8 T cell receptor beta chains below all came from one sample that was sequenced in a study of cytomegalovirus exposure and HLA in healthy donors. A multiplex PCR was run with 60 Vbeta primers and 13 Jbeta primers. The data were produced by immunoSEQ multiplex PCR, yet TCRdb's version contains in-frame clones alone and is incomplete. The sample's table shows over 100,000 clones. The sequenced material came from PBMCs. These receptor sequences come from a man between 18 and 29 years old in good health and CMV-seronegative.

The rearrangement joins TRBV28 to TRBJ1-1; weak D call: TRBD1 (6 bases). The germline CDR1 and CDR2 sequences are MDHEN and SYDVKM. With 5 bases removed from V and 7 bases from J, the gap between germline ends came to 26 bases. CDR3 length equals 17 residues. The CDR3 spells CASSLSSILQGSGEAFF. CDR3 sequence (DNA): TGTGCCAGCAGTCTCTCCTCGATTTTACAGGGTTCGGGTGAAGCTTTCTTT.

With respect to this clone: At one of its ends the junction is not consistent with the germline gene, which may arise from a read error. The V gene is TRBV7-7, the J gene TRBJ2-5; TRBD2 matches 12 bases. This CDR3 has 15 amino acids. Germline CDR1 is SSHAT and CDR2 is FNYEAQ (reference sequence). CDR3 residues: CASSSRLAGEETQYF. DNA for the CDR3: TGTGCTAGCAGCTCTCGACTAGCGGGAGAGGAGACCCAGTACTTC.

Comments on this clone: The junction differs from germline at one of its ends, possibly a read error. The chain is built from TRBV30 and TRBJ1-3, with D unclear. This CDR3 region has 14 residues. Germline V gives CDR1 GTSNPN, CDR2 SVGIG (reference sequence). The CDR3 loop reads CARSLSRSGNTIYF. Here the CDR3 DNA reads TGTGCCCGGAGTCTATCCCGCTCTGGAAACACCATATATTTT.

The rearrangement links TRBV7-9 to TRBJ2-7; TRBD1 is a possible D gene (6 bases). The germline V and J ends were trimmed by 4 bases and 8 bases, with 12 bases remaining between them. Germline CDR1 and CDR2: SEHNR and FQNEAQ (reference sequence). The CDR3 runs 12 residues. The CDR3 loop reads CASSSSGAQQYF. The CDR3, as DNA: TGTGCCAGCAGCTCATCAGGGGCTCAGCAGTACTTC.

The chain has TRBV9 and TRBJ2-7, with D possibly being TRBD2 (5 bases). CDR1 and CDR2 from the germline V gene are SGDLS and YYNGEE. This CDR3 has 15 residues. The V end lost 4 bases, the J end lost 0 bases, and 14 bases lay between the germline ends. In DNA, the CDR3 is TGTGCCAGCAGCCCTCGGGGTTGGAGCTCCTACGAGCAGTACTTC. It codes for CASSPRGWSSYEQYF.

The chain carries TRBV5-4 and TRBJ2-2; TRBD2 aligns across 9 bases. Trimming cost V 4 bases and J 1 base; bases outside gene matches: 2. CDR3 length equals 15 residues. Germline V gene lookup returns CDR1 SGHNT and CDR2 YYREEE (reference sequence). In DNA form, the CDR3 reads TGTGCCAGCAGCCTTAGCGGGAGGAACACCGGGGAGCTGTTTTTT. Its translation is CASSLSGRNTGELFF. The full variable domain, completed using reference TRBV5-4 and TRBJ2-2, is ETGVTQSPTHLIKTRGQQVTLRCSSQSGHNTVSWYQQALGQGPQFIFQYYREEENGRGNFPPRFSGLQFPNYSSELNVNALELDDSALYLCASSLSGRNTGELFFGEGSRLTVL.

This chain uses TRBV6-5 with TRBJ2-5, with TRBD2 matching 9 bases. The end of the DNA fits TRBJ2-7 better, so the J call may be wrong. CDR3 length: 14 residues. CDR1 is MNHEY and CDR2 is SVGAGI in the germline V gene. The CDR3 is CASSRLAERYEQYF. CDR3 in DNA: TGTGCCAGCAGCAGACTAGCGGAACGCTACGAGCAGTACTTC.

This chain uses TRBV7-8 with TRBJ1-5, with 9 bases fitting TRBD1. V lost 4 bases and J lost 0; bases outside the gene matches: 10. The CDR3 spans 18 residues. Germline V CDR1 and CDR2: SGHVS, FQNEAQ. CDR3 coding DNA: TGTGCCAGCAGCTCGGGACAGGGAGGGGGAAATAGCAATCAGCCCCAGCATTTT. Residues: CASSSGQGGGNSNQPQHF.